The 30 T cell receptor beta chains in this list originate from one sample, sequenced in a study of PD-L1 blockade in urothelial cancer. Method: immunoSEQ multiplex PCR; TCRdb's copy keeps in-frame clones and lacks some. The repertoire consists of around 70,000 clones, with 84% occurring once and the leading ten covering around a tenth. The time point: pretreatment peripheral blood. Sequencing was performed on PBMCs, taken around atezolizumab (anti-PD-L1) treatment. The receptors here all came from a woman aged 70-85 years with urothelial cancer.

V and J are TRBV11-2 and TRBJ2-5; D is possibly TRBD2 (5 bases). Germline V gene sequence: CDR1 SGHAT, CDR2 FQNNGV. V lost 5 bases, J lost 9 bases, and 16 bases lay in between. There are 13 residues in the CDR3. CDR3 loop: CASSPSLMGAQYF. In DNA, the CDR3 is TGTGCCAGCAGCCCGTCACTGATGGGAGCCCAGTACTTC.

The chain is built from TRBV11-3 and TRBJ2-3; 13 bases align to TRBD2. After removal of 6 bases from V and 7 bases from J, the junction contained 4 bases not matched to a gene. The CDR3 has 14 residues. The germline gives CDR1 SGHNT, CDR2 YENEEA. The CDR3 region is CASSQGLAGYTQYF. CDR3 coding DNA: TGTGCCAGCAGTCAGGGACTAGCGGGATATACGCAGTATTTT.

This rearrangement joins TRBV7-3 to TRBJ1-2; possibly TRBD1 for D (5 bases). The V gene lost 5 bases and the J gene lost 2 bases, with 12 bases spanning the gap. CDR1 and CDR2 from the germline V gene are SGHTA and FQGTGA. The CDR3 has 14 residues. CDR3: CASSPRGFNYGYTF. CDR3 in DNA: TGTGCCAGCAGCCCGCGGGGGTTCAACTATGGCTACACCTTC.

This chain uses TRBV11-2 with TRBJ1-1; TRBD1 matches at 7 bases. The V segment lost 2 bases and the J segment 1 base; nucleotides outside the gene matches: 4. CDR1 is SGHAT, CDR2 FQNNGV, per germline. This CDR3 is built from 15 residues. The CDR3 DNA reads TGTGCCAGCAGCTTATTGGGACAGTCGAACACTGAAGCTTTCTTT. This translates into CASSLLGQSNTEAFF.

This chain connects TRBV15 to TRBJ2-1; D is uncertain. V was trimmed by 5 bases and J by 0 bases, leaving 5 bases between them. The length of the CDR3 is 13 residues. Germline loops: CDR1 LNHNV, CDR2 YYDKDF (reference sequence). For the CDR3, the DNA is TGTGCCACCAGCTTTAGCTCCTACAATGAGCAGTTCTTC. It is translated as CATSFSSYNEQFF.

The V gene is TRBV28, the J gene TRBJ2-7, with 8 bases identical to TRBD2. The CDR3 consists of 16 residues. V lost 6 bases, J lost 3 bases, and 13 bases stayed unmatched. The germline V gene has CDR1 MDHEN and CDR2 SYDVKM. CDR3 sequence reads: CASSKRPGLVIYEQYF. In nucleotides, the CDR3 is TGTGCCAGCAGCAAAAGGCCGGGACTAGTTATCTACGAGCAGTACTTC.

This chain links TRBV18 with TRBJ1-1, with TRBD1 as a possible D gene (5 bases). This CDR3 has 14 amino acids. The germline CDR1 and CDR2 sequences are KGHSH and LQKENI. V was pared by 6 bases and J by 0 bases, with 11 bases between. The CDR3 loop reads CASSEGALNTEAFF. DNA of the CDR3: TGTGCCAGCTCCGAAGGGGCACTGAACACTGAAGCTTTCTTT.

The chain has TRBV7-9 and TRBJ2-3; the match to TRBD1 covers 9 bases. Germline CDR1 reads SEHNR; CDR2 reads FQNEAQ (reference sequence). J gave up 6 bases and V 5 bases, and 12 bases lay outside the gene matches. The CDR3 runs 16 residues. As DNA, the CDR3 is TGTGCCAGCAGCCCGGGACAGGGTGTAATTCTTGATACGCAGTATTTT. Its translation is CASSPGQGVILDTQYF.

The chain recombines TRBV7-7 with TRBJ2-1; D possibly corresponds to TRBD1 (5 bases). V was trimmed by 1 base and J by 0 bases, leaving 7 bases between them. The CDR3 is made up of 15 amino acids. Germline V lookup: CDR1 SSHAT, CDR2 FNYEAQ (reference sequence). In DNA form, the CDR3 reads TGTGCCAGCAGCTTAGGGCAGGGCTCCTACAATGAGCAGTTCTTC. This sequence encodes CASSLGQGSYNEQFF.

The V call is TRBV13, the J call TRBJ2-1, with 10 bases matching TRBD2. The trim removed 5 bases at V and 2 bases at J, leaving 6 bases unmatched. Germline V gene lookup returns CDR1 PRHDT and CDR2 FYEKMQ (reference sequence). The CDR3 consists of 16 residues. DNA for the CDR3: TGTGCCAGCAGCCTAAAAACTAGCGGGACCTACAATGAGCAGTTCTTC. Residues: CASSLKTSGTYNEQFF.

This rearrangement joins TRBV27 to TRBJ2-6; the match to TRBD1 covers 9 bases. V lost 10 bases to trimming and J lost 3 bases; unmatched junction nucleotides: 19. From germline, CDR1 is MNHEY and CDR2 SMNVEV (reference sequence). The CDR3 totals 19 residues. CDR3 nucleotide sequence: TGTGCCAACCACCCGCTGTGGGACAGGGAAAAGGGTGGGGCCAACGTCCTGACTTTC. Residues: CANHPLWDREKGGANVLTF.

This chain uses TRBV5-6 with TRBJ1-3; D ambiguous. Per germline, CDR1 SGHDT and CDR2 YYEEEE. V lost 5 bases and J 0 bases, leaving 24 bases between the germline ends. The CDR3 loop spans 19 amino acids. The CDR3 sequence: CASSLWWQADLYSGNTIYF. In DNA, the CDR3 is TGTGCCAGCAGTCTCTGGTGGCAGGCAGACCTCTACTCTGGAAACACCATATATTTT.

The chain is built from TRBV5-1 and TRBJ2-5; the match to TRBD2 covers 14 bases. The junction had 6 bases not matched to a gene; V was cut back by 0 bases and J by 5 bases. Per the germline V gene, CDR1 is SGHRS and CDR2 is YFSETQ. CDR3 length: 17 amino acids. Written as DNA, the CDR3 is TGCGCCAGCAGCTTGGCGGGACTAGCGGGAGATGGTGAGACCCAGTACTTC. Translating gives CASSLAGLAGDGETQYF.

This chain connects TRBV4-1 to TRBJ2-7; 9 bases are a match to TRBD2. V shed 0 bases and J 6 bases; nucleotides not matched to a gene: 6. The CDR3 consists of 15 residues. Germline V CDR1 and CDR2: MGHRA, YSYEKL. The DNA of the CDR3 is TGCGCCAGCAGCCAAGACACTAGCGGGTACGTCGAGCAGTACTTC. Translated, it gives CASSQDTSGYVEQYF.

This clone turned up a few times. The rearrangement joins TRBV4-1 to TRBJ2-1, with TRBD2 identical over 10 bases. The CDR3 consists of 17 residues. J lost 15 bases, V lost 2 bases, and 19 bases had no gene match. Looked up from germline, CDR1 is MGHRA and CDR2 is YSYEKL. CDR3 nucleotide sequence: TGCGCCAGCAGCCAATGGGGTAGCGGGAGGCAACAGCAACCCGGGTTCTTC. Amino acids: CASSQWGSGRQQQPGFF.

This clone was observed a few times. The rearrangement uses TRBV7-6 and TRBJ1-4; TRBD1 matches 9 bases. Looked up from germline, CDR1 is SGHVS and CDR2 is FNYEAQ. The V segment lost 4 bases and the J segment 7 bases; nucleotides outside the gene matches: 4. The CDR3 is 14 residues long. The CDR3 nucleotides are TGTGCCAGCAGCTCTCGGACAGGGGTTGAAAAACTGTTTTTT. Residues: CASSSRTGVEKLFF.

This chain connects TRBV30 to TRBJ1-1, with 7 bases aligning to TRBD1. Germline V gene data show CDR1 as GTSNPN and CDR2 as SVGIG (reference sequence). CDR3 length: 11 residues. The trim removed 2 bases at V and 8 bases at J, leaving 2 bases unmatched. This CDR3 is CAWSLQGEAFF. The CDR3 region has the DNA TGTGCCTGGAGTTTACAGGGGGAAGCTTTCTTT.

The chain links TRBV7-9 to TRBJ2-1; 11 bases match TRBD2. This CDR3 comprises 18 residues. With V trimmed by 2 bases and J by 8 bases, 14 bases remained unmatched. Germline V gene lookup returns CDR1 SEHNR and CDR2 FQNEAQ (reference sequence). The CDR3 loop reads CASSLNHWGSGRADEQFF. The DNA of the CDR3 is TGTGCCAGCAGCTTAAACCACTGGGGTAGCGGGAGGGCGGATGAGCAGTTCTTC.

The chain links TRBV5-1 to TRBJ1-1; 10 bases agree with TRBD1. V shed 2 bases and J 0 bases; nucleotides not matched to a gene: 4. This CDR3 spans 16 amino acids. Germline CDR1 reads SGHRS; CDR2 reads YFSETQ. The CDR3 region is CASSLLTGGMNTEAFF. The CDR3 coding sequence is TGCGCCAGCAGCTTATTGACAGGGGGCATGAACACTGAAGCTTTCTTT.

The chain uses TRBV18 and TRBJ2-5; no clear D gene. Trimming left V 3 bases short and J 4 bases short, with 6 bases between. Germline CDR1 reads KGHSH; CDR2 reads LQKENI. The CDR3 sequence is 12 residues long. In nucleotides, the CDR3 is TGTGCCAGCTCACCGTCGCGAGAGACCCAGTACTTC. Amino acid sequence: CASSPSRETQYF. Full variable domain (remainder filled in from reference TRBV18 and TRBJ2-5): NAGVMQNPRHLVRRRGQEARLRCSPMKGHSHVYWYRQLPEEGLKFMVYLQKENIIDESGMPKERFSAEFPKEGPSILRIQQVVRGDSAAYFCASSPSRETQYFGPGTRLLVL.

The chain joins TRBV7-3 to TRBJ2-2, with TRBD2 matching over 8 bases. Germline V gives CDR1 SGHTA, CDR2 FQGTGA. The V segment lost 4 bases and the J segment 1 base; nucleotides outside the gene matches: 5. The CDR3 contains 16 residues. The CDR3 sequence: CASSSIAGRNTGELFF. In DNA form, the CDR3 reads TGTGCCAGCAGCTCGATAGCGGGAAGGAACACCGGGGAGCTGTTTTTT.

The chain employs TRBV5-4 and TRBJ1-2; TRBD1 might be the D (6 bases). The V gene lost 1 base and the J gene lost 8 bases, with 21 bases spanning the gap. The CDR3 runs to 16 residues. The germline gives CDR1 SGHNT, CDR2 YYREEE (reference sequence). The CDR3 nucleotides read TGTGCCAGCAGCTTGTCGGGGGGCGCGATGGTTTTCGGCTACACCTTC. This codes for CASSLSGGAMVFGYTF.

The chain couples TRBV7-2 to TRBJ1-2; 10 nucleotides align to TRBD1. The CDR3 is made up of 16 amino acids. V lost 1 base, J lost 3 bases, and 5 bases stayed unmatched. Germline V gene lookup returns CDR1 SGHTA and CDR2 FQGNSA. Here the CDR3 reads CASSLGGTGVDYGYTF. CDR3 sequence (DNA): TGTGCCAGCAGCTTAGGTGGGACAGGGGTTGACTATGGCTACACCTTC.

V gene TRBV19 combines with J gene TRBJ1-1; TRBD1 aligns across 7 bases. The CDR3 sequence is 18 residues long. Germline V gene sequence: CDR1 LNHDA, CDR2 SQIVND (reference sequence). The V segment lost 3 bases and the J segment 1 base; nucleotides outside the gene matches: 14. The CDR3 spells CASSIGTGTALSNTEAFF. CDR3 nucleotide sequence: TGTGCCAGTAGTATCGGGACCGGGACAGCCCTTTCGAACACTGAAGCTTTCTTT. The full variable domain, its missing parts supplied by reference TRBV19 and TRBJ1-1, is DGGITQSPKYLFRKEGQNVTLSCEQNLNHDAMYWYRQDPGQGLRLIYYSQIVNDFQKGDIAEGYSVSREKKESFPLTVTSAQKNPTAFYLCASSIGTGTALSNTEAFFGQGTRLTVV.

The chain has TRBV19 and TRBJ1-3; the D is unclear. CDR1 LNHDA and CDR2 SQIVND come from the germline V gene (reference sequence). Trimming shortened V by 1 base and J by 3 bases, and 7 bases separated the two germline ends. The CDR3 is 14 amino acids. CDR3 in amino acids: CASSIGRFGNTIYF. DNA for the CDR3: TGTGCCAGTAGTATAGGGCGGTTTGGAAACACCATATATTTT.

V is TRBV14 and J is TRBJ2-1, with D possibly being TRBD2 (5 bases). Trimming stripped 0 bases from V and 3 bases from J, with 15 bases between. The V gene's germline CDR1 is SGHDN and CDR2 FVKESK. This CDR3 is 17 amino acids long. CDR3 coding DNA: TGTGCCAGCAGCCAAGATCGGGCCGTTCGGGGCTACAATGAGCAGTTCTTC. Amino acids: CASSQDRAVRGYNEQFF.

DNA for the CDR3: TGTGCCAGCAGCTTGGCGGCAGGCTCTGGAAACACCATATATTTT. Translation gives CASSLAAGSGNTIYF. The V gene is TRBV5-4, the J gene TRBJ1-3, with no clear D. The V gene lost 0 bases and the J gene lost 0 bases, with 7 bases spanning the gap. Per germline, CDR1 SGHNT and CDR2 YYREEE (reference sequence). This CDR3 is built from 15 residues.

This rearrangement joins TRBV5-6 to TRBJ2-1; 12 bases are shared with TRBD2. J gave up 4 bases and V 3 bases, and 11 bases lay outside the gene matches. Germline lookup yields CDR1 SGHDT and CDR2 YYEEEE. The length of the CDR3 is 18 residues. Here the CDR3 DNA reads TGTGCCAGCAGCTCGAGACGACTAGCGGGAGTTGGATACAATGAGCAGTTCTTC. Its translation: CASSSRRLAGVGYNEQFF.

This sequence joins TRBV6-6 and TRBJ2-7; 10 bases align to TRBD2. CDR1 and CDR2 (germline): MNHNY, SVGAGI (reference sequence). V trimming: 5 bases; J trimming: 7 bases; junction bases outside the gene matches: 11. CDR3 length equals 15 residues. The CDR3 region has the DNA TGTGCCAGCAGTAAAAGCGGGAGGGCCGTCGGGGAGCAGTACTTC. This translates into CASSKSGRAVGEQYF.

The J gene is TRBJ1-1, the V gene TRBV7-2; tentative D call: TRBD1 (5 bases). This CDR3 spans 15 amino acids. V was cut by 2 bases and J by 1 base, with 11 bases left in between. CDR1 is SGHTA and CDR2 is FQGNSA in the germline V gene. This CDR3 is CASSLRMQGNTEAFF. The CDR3 DNA is TGTGCCAGCAGCTTAAGGATGCAGGGGAACACTGAAGCTTTCTTT. Full variable domain (missing parts from reference TRBV7-2 and TRBJ1-1): GAGVSQSPSNKVTEKGKDVELRCDPISGHTALYWYRQSLGQGLEFLIYFQGNSAPDKSGLPSDRFSAERTGGSVSTLTIQRTQQEDSAVYLCASSLRMQGNTEAFFGQGTRLTVV.